The source of this T cell receptor beta chain is a study of control samples from healthy donors and cancer patients. Germline CDR1 reads LNHDA; CDR2 reads SQIVND (reference sequence). J gave up 3 bases and V 4 bases, and 5 bases lay outside the gene matches. The CDR3 is made up of 15 amino acids. Clones were read by immunoSEQ multiplex PCR, and TCRdb kept only the in-frame ones, dropping some. Found here are around 82,000 clones, around nine tenths of them singletons; the top ten hold 6.5% to 8.5%. The V gene is TRBV19, the J gene TRBJ2-4; 8 nucleotides match TRBD2. The receptor's source is a man aged 45-65 years in good health. Material: blood. The CDR3 nucleotides are TGTGCCAGTAGTAATCCCGGGGGGGGCAAAAACATTCAGTACTTC. Protein sequence: CASSNPGGGKNIQYF.